The following is a TCR beta chain sequence with its context. Its antigen is not known. This sample is drawn from a study of cytomegalovirus exposure and HLA in healthy donors. Study results and limitations: Later examination showed HLA-associated TCR beta chains had greater clonal expansion than equally common others. Within an earlier analysis, most TCR beta V segments proved productive either about 90% or about 30% of the time.

Participants comprised healthy donors of bone marrow. Germline V gene data show CDR1 as MNHNS and CDR2 as SASEGT. V shed 8 bases, J shed 4 bases, and the junction held 7 bases outside the gene matches. There are 13 residues in the CDR3. Amplification used 60 Vbeta primers and 13 Jbeta primers. Assay: immunoSEQ multiplex PCR; the TCRdb copy retains only in-frame clones and omits some. The repertoire has about 100,000 clones, 70% to 75% of them found once; the top ten carry 16%. V is TRBV6-1 and J is TRBJ2-7; 8 positions match TRBD2. This clonotype originated in a woman aged 18-29 years in good health and CMV-seropositive. Sequenced input: PBMCs. CDR3 bases: TGTGCCAGCCGCGACGGGAGGGCTTACGAGCAGTACTTC. It codes for CASRDGRAYEQYF.